These 22 T cell receptor beta chains came from one sample sequenced in a study of CD8 T cells in Susac syndrome. An amount of RNA that ranged from roughly 0.5 to 1 ug was reverse transcribed with random hexamers. TCRdb called the immunoSEQ multiplex PCR reads again in MiXCR, with one record for every CDR3 protein. This sample yields roughly 250,000 distinct CDR3 sequences, of which about 96% are seen a single time; 0.08% to 0.11% belongs to the top ten. Sequences were obtained from CD4+ T cells from PBMCs. Receptors originate from a human donor with Susac syndrome.

The chain employs TRBV12-3 or TRBV12-4 and TRBJ2-6; D is uncertain. Trimming removed 4 bases at V and 3 bases at J, with 10 bases between. The CDR3 has 15 residues. CDR3 DNA sequence: TGTGCCAGCAGTTCTCTGGGCGGTGGGGCCAACGTCCTGACTTTC. Residues: CASSSLGGGANVLTF.

The J gene is TRBJ2-7, the V gene TRBV7-2, with 9 bases that match TRBD2. J gave up 0 bases and V 6 bases, and 3 bases lay outside the gene matches. CDR1 SGHTA and CDR2 FQGNSA come from the germline V gene. This CDR3 contains 14 residues. The CDR3 sequence is CASSLAGTSYEQYF. For the CDR3, the DNA is TGTGCCAGCAGTCTAGCGGGGACCTCCTACGAGCAGTACTTC.

V gene TRBV7-2 combines with J gene TRBJ2-7, with D unclear. This CDR3 spans 15 amino acids. Trimming pared 5 bases from V and 8 bases from J, leaving 22 bases between. The germline gives CDR1 SGHTA, CDR2 FQGNSA. CDR3 loop: CASSPPVGGGGQQYF. CDR3 in DNA: TGTGCCAGCAGCCCTCCCGTGGGCGGTGGCGGTCAGCAGTACTTC.

The chain recombines TRBV7-9 with TRBJ1-1, with D perhaps TRBD1 (6 bases). CDR1 and CDR2 from the germline V gene are SEHNR and FQNEAQ (reference sequence). This CDR3 has 16 residues. V gave up 0 bases and J gave up 1 base, with 12 bases separating them. CDR3: CASSLAAGVENTEAFF. CDR3 bases: TGTGCCAGCAGCTTAGCGGCAGGGGTAGAGAACACTGAAGCTTTCTTT.

Only one count was recorded for this clonotype. The chain has TRBV12-3 or TRBV12-4 and TRBJ2-7; D assignment may be TRBD1 or TRBD2 (5 bases each). The CDR3 has 15 amino acids. Trimming took 1 base from V and 2 from J, leaving 12 bases between them. The CDR3: CASSLGLGGPYEQYF. Here the CDR3 DNA reads TGTGCCAGCAGTTTAGGACTTGGGGGACCCTACGAGCAGTACTTC.

V usage is TRBV15 and J usage is TRBJ2-5, with D maybe TRBD1 (6 bases). From germline, CDR1 is LNHNV and CDR2 YYDKDF (reference sequence). Trimming shortened V by 3 bases and J by 2 bases, and 16 bases separated the two germline ends. The CDR3 is made up of 16 amino acids. The CDR3 nucleotides are TGTGCCACCAGCAGTACCTGGGGACAAACACAAGAGACCCAGTACTTC. Translating it yields CATSSTWGQTQETQYF.

The CDR3 is CASSQVGTGPKDTQYF. As DNA, the CDR3 is TGCGCCAGCAGCCAAGTTGGGACAGGGCCCAAAGATACGCAGTATTTT. The genes are TRBV4-1 and TRBJ2-3, with TRBD1 matching 9 bases. V trimming: 1 base; J trimming: 5 bases; junction bases outside the gene matches: 7. Germline loops: CDR1 MGHRA, CDR2 YSYEKL. The CDR3 spans 16 residues.

V gene TRBV28 combines with J gene TRBJ2-5; TRBD1 is a possible D gene (5 bases). Per the germline V gene, CDR1 is MDHEN and CDR2 is SYDVKM. The CDR3 contains 15 residues. V was shortened by 3 bases and J by 3 bases, with 14 bases between the two germline ends. The CDR3 is CASSLVKGLEETQYF. DNA for the CDR3: TGTGCCAGCAGTTTGGTAAAGGGGTTAGAAGAGACCCAGTACTTC.

The V gene is TRBV18, the J gene TRBJ2-1, with 11 bases that match TRBD2. The CDR3 is 16 residues long. Unmatched junction bases numbered 13, after V lost 6 bases and J lost 9 bases. Germline V gene data show CDR1 as KGHSH and CDR2 as LQKENI. CDR3 nucleotide sequence: TGTGCCAGCTCCTCCGACGGGGGGACTAGCGGTCGTGAGCAGTTCTTC. Translated: CASSSDGGTSGREQFF.

The chain links TRBV20-1 to TRBJ1-1; no definite D call. Trimming stripped 4 bases from V and 5 bases from J, with 8 bases between. This CDR3 comprises 11 residues. Germline-derived CDR1 and CDR2 are DFQATT and SNEGSKA (reference sequence). The CDR3 spells CSAKPGTEAFF. DNA of the CDR3: TGCAGTGCTAAACCAGGAACTGAAGCTTTCTTT.

The J gene is TRBJ2-1, the V gene TRBV29-1; D is perhaps TRBD2 (5 bases). This CDR3 has 15 amino acids. The germline CDR1 and CDR2 sequences are SQVTM and ANQGSEA. The CDR3 nucleotides read TGCAGTTCGCGTCAGGAGGCCCTCTCCTACAATGAGCAGTTCTTC. Protein sequence: CSSRQEALSYNEQFF.

This clonotype was seen a single time. This rearrangement joins TRBV6-6 to TRBJ1-2; 7 nucleotides line up with TRBD1. The CDR3 covers 14 residues. The germline CDR1 and CDR2 sequences are MNHNY and SVGAGI (reference sequence). V lost 8 bases and J lost 2; bases outside the gene matches: 8. The CDR3 loop is CASGHQGQNYGYTF. CDR3 DNA: TGTGCCAGCGGCCACCAGGGACAGAACTATGGCTACACCTTC.

The chain joins TRBV5-1 to TRBJ1-1; D is unclear. Trimming left V 4 bases short and J 0 bases short, with 19 bases between. Germline loops: CDR1 SGHRS, CDR2 YFSETQ. The CDR3 extends over 17 amino acids. The CDR3 sequence: CASSPPLRQPMNTEAFF. The CDR3 bases are TGCGCCAGCAGCCCGCCACTGAGGCAGCCCATGAACACTGAAGCTTTCTTT.

The rearrangement uses TRBV28 and TRBJ2-7, with 7 bases matching TRBD1. CDR1 is MDHEN and CDR2 is SYDVKM in the germline V gene. V was pared by 0 bases and J by 12 bases, with 8 bases of the junction left unmatched. The CDR3 has 13 amino acids. The CDR3 DNA reads as TGTGCCAGCAGTTTATGGCCTACGACAGGGCCGTACTTC. Residues: CASSLWPTTGPYF.

CDR3: CASSHGFYYEQYF. The CDR3 nucleotides read TGTGCCAGCAGCCACGGGTTTTACTACGAGCAGTACTTC. The gene calls are TRBV3-1 and TRBJ2-7; D gene uncertain. The CDR3 runs 13 residues. The germline CDR1 and CDR2 sequences are LGHDT and YNNKEL (reference sequence). V dropped 3 bases and J dropped 3 bases, with 9 bases sitting between them.

The V gene is TRBV30, the J gene TRBJ1-5; D possibly corresponds to TRBD1 (6 bases). This CDR3 region has 13 residues. Trimming shortened V by 6 bases and J by 5 bases, and 14 bases separated the two germline ends. Germline V gene lookup returns CDR1 GTSNPN and CDR2 SVGIG (reference sequence). The CDR3 loop reads CACQGLAHQPQHF. The CDR3 DNA follows: TGTGCCTGCCAGGGGCTCGCGCATCAGCCCCAGCATTTT.

J is TRBJ2-7 and V is TRBV28; D call uncertain. The length of the CDR3 is 15 residues. Per the germline V gene, CDR1 is MDHEN and CDR2 is SYDVKM. Trimming removed 8 bases from V and 1 base from J, with 18 bases in between. The CDR3 here is CASLHHGLPSYEQYF. The CDR3 DNA reads TGTGCCAGCCTCCACCACGGGCTCCCGTCCTACGAGCAGTACTTC.

This chain connects TRBV6-6 to TRBJ2-3, with D unresolved. V was shortened by 0 bases and J by 10 bases, with 14 bases between the two germline ends. Germline loops: CDR1 MNHNY, CDR2 SVGAGI (reference sequence). The CDR3 consists of 14 residues. The CDR3 DNA reads as TGTGCCAGCAGTTACTCGCTTAGAGATACTGCGCAGTATTTT. Translated, it gives CASSYSLRDTAQYF.

The J gene is TRBJ2-7, the V gene TRBV20-1; D not certain. Trimming took off 5 bases at V and 3 bases at J, with 17 bases between the two ends. In germline, CDR1 is DFQATT, CDR2 SNEGSKA (reference sequence). The CDR3 extends over 14 amino acids. CDR3 bases: TGCAGTGCTGGGGATCTGGCGGCGGACTACGAGCAGTACTTC. This encodes CSAGDLAADYEQYF.

The chain combines TRBV20-1 with TRBJ1-2; TRBD1 might be the D (5 bases). Trimming cost V 1 base and J 5 bases, with 8 bases left between them. The CDR3 totals 12 residues. Germline-derived CDR1 and CDR2 are DFQATT and SNEGSKA (reference sequence). CDR3 amino acids: CSARAEGYGYTF. The CDR3 DNA sequence: TGCAGTGCTAGAGCAGAGGGGTATGGCTACACCTTC.

This clonotype was observed a single time. The chain recombines TRBV2 with TRBJ2-4; D is unclear. CDR3 size: 14 residues. In germline, CDR1 is SNHLY, CDR2 FYNNEI. The V end was cut by 11 bases, the J end by 8 bases, with 22 bases between. The CDR3 DNA reads as TGTGCCTCGCTCGTGGTTGGGGTAGGAGACATTCAGTACTTC. Protein: CASLVVGVGDIQYF.

This chain uses TRBV19 with TRBJ2-7, with 7 bases matching TRBD2. The CDR3 length is 13 residues. V dropped 7 bases and J dropped 3; count of bases not matched to a gene: 6. Per germline, CDR1 LNHDA and CDR2 SQIVND (reference sequence). This CDR3 reads CASKGLSDYEQYF. Written as DNA, the CDR3 is TGTGCCAGTAAGGGACTAAGCGACTACGAGCAGTACTTC.